The 30 T cell receptor beta chains given below trace back to one sample, sequenced in a study of technical replicates of blood from a few donors. Assay: immunoSEQ multiplex PCR; the TCRdb copy retains only in-frame clones and omits some. This table has fewer than 85,000 clones, roughly 96% appearing once. Sequenced input: T cells isolated from PBMCs. Receptor source: a human donor in good health.

The chain carries TRBV6-1 and TRBJ2-7; weak D call: TRBD1 (6 bases). V was shortened by 1 base and J by 4 bases, with 11 bases between the two germline ends. Germline CDR1 MNHNS, CDR2 SASEGT. This CDR3 comprises 14 residues. CDR3 in DNA: TGTGCCAGCAGTGAAGTCCCCGGACAGTACGAGCAGTACTTC. As protein: CASSEVPGQYEQYF.

The V and J genes are TRBV7-9 and TRBJ2-3; 10 bases are shared with TRBD2. The germline V gene encodes CDR1 SEHNR and CDR2 FQNEAQ (reference sequence). Trimming cost V 3 bases and J 3 bases; bases outside gene matches: 12. CDR3 length equals 18 residues. The DNA for the CDR3 is TGTGCCAGCAGCTTTCTAGCGGGAGATTTAGGAGTAACAGATACGCAGTATTTT. It yields the protein CASSFLAGDLGVTDTQYF.

Only one count was recorded for this clone. The J gene is TRBJ1-2, the V gene TRBV6-5; 10 bases match TRBD1. Per germline, CDR1 MNHEY and CDR2 SVGAGI. The CDR3 loop spans 15 amino acids. J was trimmed by 2 bases and V by 6 bases; bases with no gene match: 6. The DNA for the CDR3 is TGTGCCAGCAGCCTTCGGGACAGGGGAAACTATGGCTACACCTTC. It yields the protein CASSLRDRGNYGYTF.

V gene TRBV5-1 combines with J gene TRBJ2-3, with 13 bases identical to TRBD2. The CDR3 is 17 residues long. Trimming took 4 bases from V and 4 from J; bases not matched to a gene: 9. Looked up from germline, CDR1 is SGHRS and CDR2 is YFSETQ. This CDR3 is CASSPGLAGNPADTQYF. The CDR3 DNA sequence: TGCGCCAGCAGCCCGGGACTAGCGGGAAATCCCGCAGATACGCAGTATTTT.

This clone was recorded once. The V call is TRBV14, the J call TRBJ2-4; 7 positions match TRBD1. V was pared by 1 base and J by 9 bases, with 3 bases of the junction left unmatched. Germline lookup yields CDR1 SGHDN and CDR2 FVKESK. The CDR3 covers 13 residues. CDR3: CASSQGQGGIQYF. In nucleotides, the CDR3 is TGTGCCAGCAGCCAAGGACAGGGTGGCATTCAGTACTTC.

CDR3 coding DNA: TGCAGCGTTGGGGCTAGCGGGACACTTGATACGCAGTATTTT. It yields the protein CSVGASGTLDTQYF. J is TRBJ2-3 and V is TRBV29-1, with TRBD2 matching 9 bases. CDR3 length: 14 residues. With V trimmed by 4 bases and J by 6 bases, 8 bases remained unmatched. CDR1 is SQVTM, CDR2 ANQGSEA, per germline.

The V call is TRBV6-5, the J call TRBJ2-1; 9 bases are a match to TRBD2. The CDR3 has 12 residues. V lost 6 bases to trimming and J lost 9 bases; unmatched junction nucleotides: 3. CDR1 and CDR2 from the germline V gene are MNHEY and SVGAGI. CDR3 in DNA: TGTGCCAGCAGGGGACTAGCCGGTGAGCAGTTCTTC. Its protein is CASRGLAGEQFF.

V usage is TRBV5-6 and J usage is TRBJ2-7; weak D call: TRBD2 (6 bases). The CDR3 is 17 amino acids. Germline CDR1 is SGHDT and CDR2 is YYEEEE. Trimming took off 0 bases at V and 0 bases at J, with 16 bases between the two ends. DNA for the CDR3: TGTGCCAGCAGCTTGGGGATCGGGAGAGGAAGCTCCTACGAGCAGTACTTC. The encoded protein is CASSLGIGRGSSYEQYF.

The chain is built from TRBV5-1 and TRBJ1-1, with TRBD1 matching 7 bases. V lost 3 bases and J lost 5; bases outside the gene matches: 7. The CDR3 is made up of 14 amino acids. The V gene's germline CDR1 is SGHRS and CDR2 YFSETQ. The CDR3 region is CASSYRGSETEAFF. CDR3 DNA: TGCGCCAGCAGCTACAGGGGTAGTGAAACTGAAGCTTTCTTT.

The chain is built from TRBV6-5 and TRBJ1-2, with TRBD1 identical over 8 bases. Germline V gives CDR1 MNHEY, CDR2 SVGAGI. Trimming took 6 bases from V and 4 from J; bases not matched to a gene: 10. This CDR3 comprises 15 residues. In DNA, the CDR3 is TGTGCCAGCAGCTGGACTCAGGGGGCGGCCTATGGCTACACCTTC. It specifies CASSWTQGAAYGYTF.

The J gene is TRBJ2-3, the V gene TRBV5-4; perhaps TRBD2 as D (5 bases). With 3 bases removed from V and 4 bases from J, the gap between germline ends came to 12 bases. CDR1 and CDR2 (germline): SGHNT, YYREEE (reference sequence). The CDR3 spans 14 residues. Here the CDR3 reads CASSSTRQADTQYF. In DNA, the CDR3 is TGTGCCAGCAGCTCTACTAGGCAAGCAGATACGCAGTATTTT. Based on the CDR3 plus reference TRBV5-4 and TRBJ2-3, the full variable domain is ETGVTQSPTHLIKTRGQQVTLRCSSQSGHNTVSWYQQALGQGPQFIFQYYREEENGRGNFPPRFSGLQFPNYSSELNVNALELDDSALYLCASSSTRQADTQYFGPGTRLTVL.

The chain employs TRBV28 and TRBJ1-3; D is undetermined. Germline V gene data show CDR1 as MDHEN and CDR2 as SYDVKM. The CDR3 runs to 14 residues. The V and J ends lost 2 bases and 0 bases respectively, with 5 bases between them. CDR3 amino acids: CASSLGPSGNTIYF. The CDR3 DNA follows: TGTGCCAGCAGTTTAGGGCCCTCTGGAAACACCATATATTTT. Combining the CDR3 with reference TRBV28 and TRBJ1-3 gives the whole variable domain DVKVTQSSRYLVKRTGEKVFLECVQDMDHENMFWYRQDPGLGLRLIYFSYDVKMKEKGDIPEGYSVSREKKERFSLILESASTNQTSMYLCASSLGPSGNTIYFGEGSWLTVV.

This clone has just one count. The chain recombines TRBV7-2 with TRBJ2-7; 11 nucleotides agree with TRBD2. Germline values: CDR1 SGHTA, CDR2 FQGNSA. J was trimmed by 3 bases and V by 6 bases; bases with no gene match: 10. CDR3 size: 16 residues. The chain's CDR3 is CASRGLAGGAHYEQYF. The CDR3 region has the DNA TGTGCCAGCAGAGGCCTAGCGGGAGGAGCCCACTACGAGCAGTACTTC.

The V and J genes are TRBV15 and TRBJ2-5; 11 bases match TRBD2. The CDR3 is made up of 16 amino acids. V trimming: 3 bases; J trimming: 7 bases; junction bases outside the gene matches: 10. CDR1 and CDR2 (germline): LNHNV, YYDKDF (reference sequence). CDR3 in DNA: TGTGCCACCAGCAGGCCGGGACTAGCGGATATGGGGACCCAGTACTTC. Its translation is CATSRPGLADMGTQYF.

The rearrangement uses TRBV2 and TRBJ2-7; 9 bases fit TRBD1. The CDR3 sequence is 16 residues long. J was trimmed by 3 bases and V by 6 bases; bases with no gene match: 12. CDR1 is SNHLY and CDR2 is FYNNEI in the germline V gene. DNA of the CDR3: TGTGCCAGCAGCATCGATCGGGACAGGGAGATCTACGAGCAGTACTTC. This sequence encodes CASSIDRDREIYEQYF.

This chain uses TRBV4-2 with TRBJ2-3; D is uncertain. The germline gives CDR1 LGHNA, CDR2 YNFKEQ. This CDR3 is 14 amino acids long. Trimming removed 1 base at V and 0 bases at J, with 5 bases between. CDR3 residues: CASSQVASTDTQYF. CDR3 sequence (DNA): TGTGCCAGCAGCCAAGTAGCTAGCACAGATACGCAGTATTTT.

The chain recombines TRBV5-8 with TRBJ2-1; TRBD1 matches 11 bases. The CDR3 is 15 residues long. V lost 0 bases to trimming and J lost 9 bases; unmatched junction nucleotides: 5. Germline values: CDR1 SGHTS, CDR2 YDEGEE. The CDR3 sequence is CASSLVWGQGGEQFF. DNA of the CDR3: TGTGCCAGCAGCTTGGTCTGGGGACAGGGGGGTGAGCAGTTCTTC.

DNA for the CDR3: TGCGCCAGCAGCCAAGAAGCCCTAGGGGAGGGAGTCGGCACCATATATTTT. Residues: CASSQEALGEGVGTIYF. The V gene is TRBV4-1, the J gene TRBJ1-3, with D possibly being TRBD1 (5 bases). This CDR3 contains 17 residues. Germline V lookup: CDR1 MGHRA, CDR2 YSYEKL. Trimming stripped 0 bases from V and 9 bases from J, with 21 bases between.

V gene TRBV18 combines with J gene TRBJ1-2; TRBD1 is a possible D gene (5 bases). The CDR3 consists of 15 residues. The V and J ends lost 3 bases and 5 bases respectively, with 16 bases between them. Germline assignment: CDR1 KGHSH and CDR2 LQKENI. The CDR3 loop reads CASSPVDSDFYGYTF. Here the CDR3 DNA reads TGTGCCAGCTCACCTGTAGACAGCGACTTTTATGGCTACACCTTC.

The chain couples TRBV6-1 to TRBJ2-1; no clear D. V gave up 7 bases and J gave up 8 bases, with 9 bases separating them. CDR1 is MNHNS, CDR2 SASEGT, per germline. This CDR3 is built from 11 residues. The chain's CDR3 is CASTLGYEQFF. CDR3 in DNA: TGTGCCAGCACACTGGGCTATGAGCAGTTCTTC.

This rearrangement joins TRBV29-1 to TRBJ2-3; TRBD2 aligns across 9 bases. The CDR3 is made up of 13 amino acids. V lost 4 bases to trimming and J lost 4 bases; unmatched junction nucleotides: 3. Germline CDR1 is SQVTM and CDR2 is ANQGSEA. The CDR3 DNA reads as TGCAGCGTTGCTGGCGGGAGGGCAGATACGCAGTATTTT. Translation: CSVAGGRADTQYF.

The V call is TRBV29-1, the J call TRBJ1-2, with no clear D. CDR1 is SQVTM and CDR2 is ANQGSEA in the germline V gene. This CDR3 contains 10 residues. V was shortened by 2 bases and J by 8 bases, with 6 bases between the two germline ends. CDR3 coding DNA: TGCAGCGTTGAATCGTTGGGCTACACCTTC. It encodes CSVESLGYTF. The entire variable domain, with the rest obtained from reference TRBV29-1 and TRBJ1-2, is as follows: SAVISQKPSRDICQRGTSLTIQCQVDSQVTMMFWYRQQPGQSLTLIATANQGSEATYESGFVIDKFPISRPNLTFSTLTVSNMSPEDSSIYLCSVESLGYTFGSGTRLTVV.

The V and J genes are TRBV10-3 and TRBJ2-7; 11 nucleotides match TRBD2. After removal of 8 bases from V and 3 bases from J, the junction contained 12 bases not matched to a gene. The germline V gene has CDR1 ENHRY and CDR2 SYGVKD. The CDR3 is 16 residues long. CDR3 DNA sequence: TGTGCCATCGGGGGACTAGCGGTACTCCCGGGCTACGAGCAGTACTTC. It translates to CAIGGLAVLPGYEQYF.

This clone was counted a single time. V gene TRBV6-5 combines with J gene TRBJ1-5; TRBD1 matches at 9 bases. The V gene's germline CDR1 is MNHEY and CDR2 SVGAGI. V lost 8 bases to trimming and J lost 2 bases; unmatched junction nucleotides: 1. The CDR3 has 13 amino acids. The CDR3 DNA sequence: TGTGCCAGCCGACAGGGGGGCAATCAGCCCCAGCATTTT. Its protein is CASRQGGNQPQHF.

The V call is TRBV28, the J call TRBJ2-7; the match to TRBD2 covers 11 bases. The CDR3 has 16 amino acids. The ends lost 4 bases at V and 0 bases at J; junction bases unmatched: 5. Germline V CDR1 and CDR2: MDHEN, SYDVKM. The CDR3 DNA reads as TGTGCCAGCAGTTCCCTAGCGGGAGGATACTCCTACGAGCAGTACTTC. Translation gives CASSSLAGGYSYEQYF. Supplemented by reference TRBV28 and TRBJ2-7, the full variable domain reads DVKVTQSSRYLVKRTGEKVFLECVQDMDHENMFWYRQDPGLGLRLIYFSYDVKMKEKGDIPEGYSVSREKKERFSLILESASTNQTSMYLCASSSLAGGYSYEQYFGPGTRLTVT.

V and J are TRBV6-5 and TRBJ2-1, with a tentative D call TRBD1 (5 bases). In germline, CDR1 is MNHEY, CDR2 SVGAGI. The CDR3 contains 16 residues. V was cut by 0 bases and J by 2 bases, with 11 bases left in between. CDR3 loop: CASSYSPTETYNEQFF. The CDR3 region has the DNA TGTGCCAGCAGTTACTCCCCGACAGAAACCTACAATGAGCAGTTCTTC.

The rearrangement uses TRBV19 and TRBJ1-1, with TRBD1 as a possible D gene (6 bases). The V end was cut by 9 bases, the J end by 3 bases, with 14 bases between. CDR1 LNHDA and CDR2 SQIVND come from the germline V gene (reference sequence). The CDR3 totals 13 residues. CDR3 protein: CASNRVRDTEAFF. DNA of the CDR3: TGTGCCAGCAACAGGGTCAGGGACACTGAAGCTTTCTTT.

Here the CDR3 reads CASSLRQPPSSYNEQFF. The CDR3 DNA follows: TGCGCCAGCAGCTTGAGACAGCCACCTAGCTCCTACAATGAGCAGTTCTTC. V gene TRBV5-1 combines with J gene TRBJ2-1, with D possibly being TRBD1 (5 bases). V was shortened by 1 base and J by 0 bases, with 14 bases between the two germline ends. The CDR3 length is 17 residues. Germline CDR1 reads SGHRS; CDR2 reads YFSETQ.

The rearrangement links TRBV11-2 to TRBJ2-3; 8 bases fit TRBD2. The junction had 9 bases not matched to a gene; V was cut back by 5 bases and J by 5 bases. CDR3 length: 15 amino acids. From germline, CDR1 is SGHAT and CDR2 FQNNGV. CDR3 amino acids: CASSGGAGGRDTQYF. CDR3 bases: TGTGCCAGCAGCGGAGGCGCGGGAGGCAGAGATACGCAGTATTTT.

This chain connects TRBV21-1 to TRBJ1-2; the table's D call TRBD1 went unverified against the DNA. TRBV21-1 is designated a pseudogene. The CDR3 consists of 16 residues. Here the CDR3 reads CASSKLEWAANYGYTF. The CDR3 DNA reads TGTGCCAGCAGCAAATTGGAATGGGCCGCTAACTATGGCTACACCTTC.